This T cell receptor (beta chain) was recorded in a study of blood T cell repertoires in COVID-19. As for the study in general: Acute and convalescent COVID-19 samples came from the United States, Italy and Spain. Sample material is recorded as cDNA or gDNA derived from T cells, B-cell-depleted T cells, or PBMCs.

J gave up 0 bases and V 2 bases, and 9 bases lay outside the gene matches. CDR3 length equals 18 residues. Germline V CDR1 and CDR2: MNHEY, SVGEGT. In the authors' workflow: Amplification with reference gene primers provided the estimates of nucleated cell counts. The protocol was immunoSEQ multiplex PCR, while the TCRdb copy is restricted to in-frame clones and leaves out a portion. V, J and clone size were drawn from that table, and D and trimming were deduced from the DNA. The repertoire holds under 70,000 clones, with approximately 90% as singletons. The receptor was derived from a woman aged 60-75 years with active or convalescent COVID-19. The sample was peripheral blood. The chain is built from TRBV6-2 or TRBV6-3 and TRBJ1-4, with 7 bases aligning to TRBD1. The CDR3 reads CASSYNYDREATNEKLFF. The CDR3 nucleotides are TGTGCCAGCAGTTACAATTACGACAGGGAAGCAACTAATGAAAAACTGTTTTTT.